This TCR beta chain was found in a study of blood T cell repertoires in COVID-19. Note on this clone: An end of the junction does not agree with germline; a read error may underlie this.

The CDR3 sequence is 14 residues long. Germline-derived CDR1 and CDR2 are SGHNT and YYREEE (reference sequence). Using immunoSEQ multiplex PCR, the repertoire was profiled, and TCRdb retains in-frame clones only, with some absent. There are 150,000 or so clones in the sample; 80% to 90% occur only once, and 13% lies in the top ten. This clonotype originated in a man aged 18 to 30 with COVID-19, enrolled during active disease. The sample taken for sequencing was peripheral blood. The V gene is TRBV5-4, the J gene TRBJ1-4; D possibly corresponds to TRBD1 (6 bases). DNA for the CDR3: TGTGCCAGCAGCCCTGGACAGCGTAATGAAAAACTGCTTTTT. Encoded protein: CASSPGQRNEKLLF.